The subject of this entry is one TCR beta chain. This specimen belongs to a study of CD8 T cells in Susac syndrome. TEMRA cells were FACS-enriched, and CD8+ and CD4+ T cells were isolated negatively. Random-hexamer reverse transcription was applied to roughly 0.5 to 1 ug RNA. Via MiXCR, TCRdb re-called the immunoSEQ multiplex PCR reads, giving one row per CDR3 protein. The sample carries some 150,000 distinct CDR3 sequences, 85% to 95% recorded once. Germline V lookup: CDR1 DFQATT, CDR2 SNEGSKA (reference sequence). Between the trimmed V and J ends, which lost 6 bases and 3 bases, there was a span of 17 bases. This CDR3 region has 14 residues.

The specimen sequenced was CD4+ T cells from PBMCs. This sequence was found in a human donor with Susac syndrome. This sequence joins TRBV20-1 and TRBJ2-5; maybe TRBD2 (6 bases). CDR3 sequence reads: CSAGTPGTKETQYF. The CDR3 nucleotides read TGCAGTGCCGGGACTCCCGGCACCAAAGAGACCCAGTACTTC.